A selection of T cell receptor beta chains follows, all from one sample in a study of beta chain features in type 1 diabetes. The method was immunoSEQ multiplex PCR; TCRdb's version includes in-frame clones alone and lacks a portion of them. The table lists over 150,000 clones, around 10% of them singletons. Sample: central memory CD4+ T cells from blood. The receptors were gathered from a man aged 25 to 40 with type 1 diabetes. The CDR3 runs from the conserved cysteine through the conserved F or W. Each record gives: D gene, J gene, V gene, clone size, CDR3 protein, CDR3 DNA. A D gene is named only where the DNA matches it firmly. Some rows mark clone size as missing; the rest say once, few, many or name a class of expanded clone.

>TRBD2|TRBJ2-7|TRBV7-2|few
CASSLGGGSYEQYF
TGTGCCAGCAGCTTAGGGGGGGGATCCTACGAGCAGTACTTC
>-|TRBJ1-5|TRBV7-9|few
CASSLGQHQPQHF
TGTGCCAGCAGCCTCGGACAGCATCAGCCCCAGCATTTT
>TRBD2|TRBJ2-3|TRBV4-1|-
CASSQQTSGRTDTQYF
TGCGCCAGCAGCCAACAGACTAGCGGGAGGACAGATACGCAGTATTTT
>-|TRBJ1-1|TRBV18|-
CASSPVEGHTEAFF
TGTGCCAGCTCACCGGTGGAGGGCCACACTGAAGCTTTCTTT
>-|TRBJ1-4|TRBV19|few
CASSMMQGNEKLFF
TGTGCCAGTAGTATGATGCAGGGGAATGAAAAACTGTTTTTT
>TRBD2|TRBJ2-3|TRBV5-1|few
CASSSRRAGGGGTQYF
TGCGCCAGCAGCTCCCGGAGAGCGGGAGGAGGAGGTACGCAGTATTTT
>TRBD2|TRBJ2-2|TRBV5-1|-
CASSLGLAGPFTGELFF
TGCGCCAGCAGCCTGGGACTAGCGGGTCCCTTCACCGGGGAGCTGTTTTTT
>TRBD2|TRBJ2-1|TRBV7-9|-
CASSLVPREGPREQFF
TGTGCCAGCAGCTTAGTACCCCGGGAGGGCCCTCGGGAGCAGTTCTTC
>-|TRBJ1-1|TRBV7-2|few
CASSLVGLTGAFF
TGTGCCAGCAGCTTAGTGGGTCTGACGGGGGCTTTCTTT
>-|TRBJ2-2|TRBV28|-
CASSLVGGGELFF
TGTGCCAGCAGTTTAGTCGGAGGCGGGGAGCTGTTTTTT
>TRBD1|TRBJ1-5|TRBV15|few
CATSSASPVPDRLNQPQHF
TGTGCCACCAGCAGTGCATCACCTGTCCCGGACAGGCTAAATCAGCCCCAGCATTTT
>-|TRBJ2-5|TRBV28|-
CASSFPNRDQETQYF
TGTGCCAGCAGTTTTCCTAACAGAGACCAAGAGACCCAGTACTTC
>-|TRBJ2-3|TRBV7-9|-
CASSLQGYTDTQYF
TGTGCCAGCAGCTTACAGGGATACACAGATACGCAGTATTTT
>-|TRBJ2-2|TRBV14|few
CASSPQFGGPNTGELFF
TGTGCCAGCAGCCCTCAGTTCGGGGGGCCGAACACCGGGGAGCTGTTTTTT
>TRBD1|TRBJ2-7|TRBV6-6|-
CASSYSAPGGGYEQYF
TGTGCCAGCAGTTACAGTGCCCCAGGGGGCGGGTACGAGCAGTACTTC
>TRBD1|TRBJ2-7|TRBV6-1|-
CAMSRDSSYEQYF
TGTGCCATGAGCCGGGACAGCTCCTACGAGCAGTACTTC
>-|TRBJ1-3|TRBV4-1|-
CASSQGASGNTIYF
TGCGCCAGCAGCCAAGGGGCCTCTGGAAACACCATATATTTT
>TRBD1|TRBJ1-5|TRBV7-9|few
CASSPSGTGRNQPQHF
TGTGCCAGCAGCCCTAGTGGGACAGGGCGAAATCAGCCCCAGCATTTT
>TRBD2|TRBJ2-1|TRBV7-9|-
CASSLGLANEQFF
TGTGCCAGCAGCTTAGGACTAGCCAATGAGCAGTTCTTC
>TRBD1|TRBJ2-7|TRBV30|few
CAWKNKKITGARAYEQYF
TGTGCCTGGAAGAATAAAAAGATTACAGGGGCGAGGGCCTACGAGCAGTACTTC
>TRBD1|TRBJ1-2|TRBV5-4|few
CASSPTGGPTEAF
TGTGCCAGCAGCCCGACAGGGGGCCCGACCGAGGCCTTC
>-|TRBJ1-2|TRBV5-5|-
CASSLMQAGNGYTF
TGTGCCAGCAGCTTGATGCAGGCCGGCAATGGCTACACCTTC
>-|TRBJ2-2|TRBV14|few
CASSLAYTGELFF
TGTGCCAGCAGTCTAGCGTACACCGGGGAGCTGTTTTTT